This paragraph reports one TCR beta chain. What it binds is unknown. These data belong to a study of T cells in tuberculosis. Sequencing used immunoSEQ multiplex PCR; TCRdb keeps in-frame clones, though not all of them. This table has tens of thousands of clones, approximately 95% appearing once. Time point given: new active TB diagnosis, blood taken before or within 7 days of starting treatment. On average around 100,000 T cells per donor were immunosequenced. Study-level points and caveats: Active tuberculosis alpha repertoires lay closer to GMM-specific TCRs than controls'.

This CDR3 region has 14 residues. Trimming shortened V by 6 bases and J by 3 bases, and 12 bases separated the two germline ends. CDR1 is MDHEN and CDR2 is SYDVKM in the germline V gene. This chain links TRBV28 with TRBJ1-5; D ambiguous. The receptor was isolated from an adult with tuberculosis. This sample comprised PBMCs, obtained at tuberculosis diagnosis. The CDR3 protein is CASSNNSHNQPQHF. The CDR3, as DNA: TGTGCCAGCAGCAATAACAGTCACAATCAGCCCCAGCATTTT.